One sample yielded the 18 T cell receptor beta chains listed below, sequenced in a study of Graves' ophthalmopathy and Graves' hyperthyroidism. TCR beta CDR3 amplification used RNA transcripts. A first-round RT-PCR used HTBI primers, followed by a second-round multiplex PCR. TCRdb analysed the multiplex PCR reads with MiXCR anew, one entry per CDR3 protein. The table lists about 740,000 distinct CDR3 sequences, roughly 40% of them singletons. The sequenced sample was peripheral blood. The receptors were sampled from an adult man with Graves' ophthalmopathy.

This clonotype was seen many times. The V gene is TRBV25-1, the J gene TRBJ1-5; perhaps TRBD1 as D (6 bases). Germline assignment: CDR1 MGHDK and CDR2 SYGVNS. This CDR3 contains 14 residues. The V end was cut by 2 bases, the J end by 6 bases, with 11 bases between. The CDR3 region has the DNA TGTGCCAGCAGTGAACCAGGGGTGGGTCAGCCCCAGCATTTT. Its protein is CASSEPGVGQPQHF. Filled out from reference TRBV25-1 and TRBJ1-5, the complete variable domain reads EADIYQTPRYLVIGTGKKITLECSQTMGHDKMYWYQQDPGMELHLIHYSYGVNSTEKGDLSSESTVSRIRTEHFPLTLESARPSHTSQYLCASSEPGVGQPQHFGDGTRLSIL.

The chain employs TRBV10-2 and TRBJ1-6; the match to TRBD1 covers 9 bases. With 3 bases clipped from V and 8 bases from J, the junction kept 5 bases outside the gene matches. CDR1 WSHSY and CDR2 SAAADI come from the germline V gene. CDR3 length: 15 amino acids. CDR3 coding DNA: TGCGCCAGCAGTGAAACAGGGGGCCGCGATTCACCCCTCCACTTT. It yields the protein CASSETGGRDSPLHF.

The rearrangement joins TRBV4-3 to TRBJ2-7; 8 nucleotides match TRBD1. V was clipped by 3 bases and J by 3 bases; unmatched bases: 10. Germline CDR1 LGHNA, CDR2 YSLEER. This CDR3 is 16 amino acids long. The CDR3 DNA reads as TGCGCCAGCAGCCAGATGTCCGGGACAGGCGTCTACGAGCAGTACTTC. Its translation: CASSQMSGTGVYEQYF.

This clonotype has only a few counts. The chain links TRBV9 to TRBJ2-6; no reliable D call. The CDR3 consists of 16 residues. V dropped 2 bases and J dropped 4 bases, with 13 bases sitting between them. The germline V gene has CDR1 SGDLS and CDR2 YYNGEE. CDR3 nucleotides: TGTGCCAGCAGCGTCCCAGGAAATTCAGGGGCCAACGTCCTGACTTTC. It codes for CASSVPGNSGANVLTF.

Ten or more counts support this clonotype. This chain joins TRBV7-2 and TRBJ2-7; D gene unclear. From germline, CDR1 is SGHTA and CDR2 FQGNSA. Trimming shortened V by 2 bases and J by 5 bases, and 4 bases separated the two germline ends. CDR3 size: 11 residues. The CDR3, as DNA: TGTGCCAGCAGCTTACACAACGAGCAGTACTTC. Translating it yields CASSLHNEQYF.

This clonotype showed up just a few times. The rearrangement links TRBV9 to TRBJ2-5; 15 nucleotides agree with TRBD2. J gave up 2 bases and V 6 bases, and 8 bases lay outside the gene matches. The CDR3 extends over 17 amino acids. Germline V gene lookup returns CDR1 SGDLS and CDR2 YYNGEE. In DNA form, the CDR3 reads TGTGCCAGCAACCCGGGACTAGCGGGGGGTTCTCAAGAGACCCAGTACTTC. Translated, it gives CASNPGLAGGSQETQYF.

The chain is built from TRBV7-2 and TRBJ2-5; 9 positions agree with TRBD2. In germline, CDR1 is SGHTA, CDR2 FQGNSA. The CDR3 has 13 residues. The junction had 3 bases not matched to a gene; V was cut back by 6 bases and J by 4 bases. The CDR3 DNA sequence: TGTGCCAGCAGTCCGACTAGCGGAGAGACCCAGTACTTC. It translates to CASSPTSGETQYF. Drawing the rest from reference TRBV7-2 and TRBJ2-5, the complete variable domain is GAGVSQSPSNKVTEKGKDVELRCDPISGHTALYWYRQSLGQGLEFLIYFQGNSAPDKSGLPSDRFSAERTGGSVSTLTIQRTQQEDSAVYLCASSPTSGETQYFGPGTRLLVL.

This clonotype was counted at least ten times. V gene TRBV7-9 combines with J gene TRBJ2-5; the match to TRBD1 covers 11 bases. The CDR3 runs 15 residues. The V gene's germline CDR1 is SEHNR and CDR2 FQNEAQ (reference sequence). With V trimmed by 5 bases and J by 5 bases, 7 bases remained unmatched. The CDR3 region has the DNA TGTGCCAGCAGCCTGGGACAGGGGGTGGCGGAGACCCAGTACTTC. Protein: CASSLGQGVAETQYF.

This clonotype was seen many times. The chain combines TRBV7-8 with TRBJ1-1, with a weak D call TRBD1 (5 bases). Germline CDR1 reads SGHVS; CDR2 reads FQNEAQ. V dropped 5 bases and J dropped 1 base, with 11 bases sitting between them. CDR3 length: 14 residues. The CDR3 sequence: CASSLGPWNTEAFF. CDR3 in DNA: TGTGCCAGCAGCCTGGGACCTTGGAACACTGAAGCTTTCTTT.

In this sample, this clonotype turned up many times. V usage is TRBV12-5 and J usage is TRBJ1-1; D may be TRBD1 (5 bases). The CDR3 covers 14 residues. Looked up from germline, CDR1 is LGHNT and CDR2 is FRNRAP. V was shortened by 1 base and J by 1 base, with 7 bases between the two germline ends. Written as DNA, the CDR3 is TGTGCTAGTGGTTTGGCAGGGAGGAACACTGAAGCTTTCTTT. Its translation is CASGLAGRNTEAFF.

The CDR3 bases are TGTGCCAGCAGCTTAGGGGACAGGCCCCTGGGCACCGGGGAGCTGTTTTTT. This encodes CASSLGDRPLGTGELFF. The chain employs TRBV7-9 and TRBJ2-2; 8 nucleotides match TRBD1. The CDR3 sequence is 17 residues long. J gave up 4 bases and V 1 base, and 8 bases lay outside the gene matches. Germline V CDR1 and CDR2: SEHNR, FQNEAQ (reference sequence).

J is TRBJ1-4 and V is TRBV20-1, with D possibly being TRBD1 (5 bases). The germline gives CDR1 DFQATT, CDR2 SNEGSKA (reference sequence). This CDR3 has 14 amino acids. Trimming removed 0 bases from V and 3 bases from J, with 8 bases in between. In DNA, the CDR3 is TGCAGTGCTAGAGAGCGACAGTCTAATGAAAAACTGTTTTTT. Amino acid sequence: CSARERQSNEKLFF.

The chain carries TRBV9 and TRBJ2-7, with D tentatively TRBD1 (6 bases). The CDR3 is 15 residues long. V was cut by 4 bases and J by 0 bases, with 14 bases left in between. Looked up from germline, CDR1 is SGDLS and CDR2 is YYNGEE. CDR3 amino acids: CASSPTGNPSYEQYF. The CDR3 nucleotides read TGTGCCAGCAGCCCGACAGGCAACCCCTCCTACGAGCAGTACTTC.

Only a few counts were recorded for this clonotype. The chain couples TRBV6-5 to TRBJ1-1, with TRBD1 as a possible D gene (6 bases). The ends were cut back, 5 bases at V and 3 bases at J, with 13 bases in the middle. Germline V gives CDR1 MNHEY, CDR2 SVGAGI. This CDR3 comprises 14 residues. The CDR3 region has the DNA TGTGCCAGCAGTCGAACAGGGTGGGACACTGAAGCTTTCTTT. This encodes CASSRTGWDTEAFF.

There are many counts of this clonotype. The chain joins TRBV4-2 to TRBJ2-7; 8 bases fit TRBD1. The CDR3 contains 14 residues. CDR1 and CDR2 from the germline V gene are LGHNA and YNFKEQ. Trimming took 1 base from V and 3 from J; bases not matched to a gene: 2. Here the CDR3 DNA reads TGTGCCAGCAGCCAAGTAGGACAGGGCTACGAGCAGTACTTC. It codes for CASSQVGQGYEQYF.

The chain recombines TRBV5-1 with TRBJ2-7, with 9 bases fitting TRBD1. CDR1 and CDR2 from the germline V gene are SGHRS and YFSETQ. The CDR3 contains 14 residues. V was pared by 3 bases and J by 5 bases, with 6 bases of the junction left unmatched. The CDR3, as DNA: TGCGCCAGCAGCTCGGACAGGGGTTTCCACGAGCAGTACTTC. Protein product: CASSSDRGFHEQYF.

This clonotype appeared once. A much more abundant neighbour one base away suggests this may be a read error. V is TRBV7-9 and J is TRBJ1-1; D is perhaps TRBD1 (6 bases). In germline, CDR1 is SEHNR, CDR2 FQNEAQ (reference sequence). The CDR3 has 14 amino acids. CDR3: CGSSSGQSPSEAFF. The CDR3 DNA follows: TGTGGCAGCAGCTCCGGACAGTCCCCCAGTGAAGCTTTCTTT. Full variable domain (rest looked up from reference TRBV7-9 and TRBJ1-1): DTGVSQNPRHKITKRGQNVTFRCDPISEHNRLYWYRQTLGQGPEFLTYFQNEAQLEKSRLLSDRFSAERPKGSFSTLEIQRTEQGDSAMYLCGSSSGQSPSEAFFGQGTRLTVV.

The rearrangement joins TRBV15 to TRBJ2-3; D is perhaps TRBD2 (6 bases). Germline CDR1 and CDR2: LNHNV and YYDKDF (reference sequence). V lost 0 bases and J lost 2, with 12 bases in between. There are 16 residues in the CDR3. As DNA, the CDR3 is TGTGCCACCAGCAGAGATCCTGGAGGGTCCACAGATACGCAGTATTTT. This translates into CATSRDPGGSTDTQYF.